The following is a T cell receptor beta chain sequence with its context. The CDR3 length is 15 residues. V was pared by 2 bases and J by 7 bases, with 4 bases of the junction left unmatched. The germline V gene encodes CDR1 SGHRS and CDR2 YFSETQ. In the original workflow: Estimated nucleated cell counts came from reference gene primer amplification. Some clones are missing from TCRdb's copy, which holds only in-frame ones; the method was immunoSEQ multiplex PCR. The V and J calls and clone size were taken over from that table, and D and trimming were inferred from the DNA. This sample has about 260,000 clones; 84% occur once, and the top ten carry roughly 8.6%. This entry comes from a study of blood T cell repertoires in COVID-19. Across the study: Italy, Spain and the United States were the sources of the convalescent and acute COVID-19 samples. From T cells, B-cell-depleted T cells, or PBMCs came the material, which was cDNA or gDNA.

Sequenced: peripheral blood. V usage is TRBV5-1 and J usage is TRBJ2-1; TRBD2 aligns across 12 bases. The clonotype was recovered from a human donor in a cohort sampled during active COVID-19. The CDR3 region has the DNA TGCGCCAGCAGCTTAGGACTAGCGGGGCCTAATGAGCAGTTCTTC. Its translation is CASSLGLAGPNEQFF.